This T cell receptor (beta chain) came from a study of cytotoxic CD8 clonotypes in ibrutinib-treated CLL. Looking at the study overall: The study included about a dozen relapsed/refractory and 15 treatment-naive patients; approximately 17 had IGHV unmutated disease. Whole-study findings and limits: Public clonotypes were uncommon and contracted or stayed stable on treatment. At baseline, clonality was higher than in age-matched healthy donors and correlated with CD8+ counts.

The count of this clone is one. Its antigen is not known. Investigators sought sequencing depths of between 1 in 200,000 and 1 in 1 million T cells. Only in-frame clones appear in the TCRdb table, and some are missing; sequencing was by immunoSEQ multiplex PCR. The sample contains approximately 100,000 clones, 55% to 75% of which appear only once. This clonotype was sampled from a human donor with chronic lymphocytic leukemia. Sequencing was performed on PBMCs, taken after 24 months of ibrutinib treatment.

The CDR3 is CASGVDRNYGYTF. As DNA, the CDR3 is TGTGCCAGCGGGGTCGACAGAAACTATGGCTACACCTTC. This chain uses TRBV28 with TRBJ1-2, with a tentative D call TRBD1 (5 bases). The CDR3 has 13 residues. The V end lost 8 bases, the J end lost 2 bases, and 12 bases lay between the germline ends. Germline V lookup: CDR1 MDHEN, CDR2 SYDVKM.